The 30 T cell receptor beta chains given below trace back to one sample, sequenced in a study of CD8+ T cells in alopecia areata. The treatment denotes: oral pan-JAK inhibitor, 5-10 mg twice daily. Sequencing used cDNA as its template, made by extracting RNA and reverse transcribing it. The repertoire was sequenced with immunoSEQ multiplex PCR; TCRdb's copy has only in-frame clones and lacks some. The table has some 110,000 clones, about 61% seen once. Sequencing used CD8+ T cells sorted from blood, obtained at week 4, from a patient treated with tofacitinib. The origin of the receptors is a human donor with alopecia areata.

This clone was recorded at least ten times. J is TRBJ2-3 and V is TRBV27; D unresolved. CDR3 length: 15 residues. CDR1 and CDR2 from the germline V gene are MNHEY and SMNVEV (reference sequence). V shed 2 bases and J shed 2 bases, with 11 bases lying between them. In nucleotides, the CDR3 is TGTGCCAGCAGTTTAGGGTACGGGTTCACAGATACGCAGTATTTT. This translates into CASSLGYGFTDTQYF.

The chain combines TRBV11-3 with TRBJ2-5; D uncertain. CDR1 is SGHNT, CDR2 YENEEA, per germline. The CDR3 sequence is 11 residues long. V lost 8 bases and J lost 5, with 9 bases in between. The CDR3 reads CASGVGETQYF. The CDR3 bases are TGTGCCAGCGGGGTCGGGGAGACCCAGTACTTC.

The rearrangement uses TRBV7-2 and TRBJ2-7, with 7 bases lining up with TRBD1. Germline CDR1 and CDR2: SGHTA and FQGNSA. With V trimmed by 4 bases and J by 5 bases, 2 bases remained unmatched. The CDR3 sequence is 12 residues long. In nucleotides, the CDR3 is TGTGCCAGCAGCTCGACAGGGAACGAGCAGTACTTC. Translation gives CASSSTGNEQYF.

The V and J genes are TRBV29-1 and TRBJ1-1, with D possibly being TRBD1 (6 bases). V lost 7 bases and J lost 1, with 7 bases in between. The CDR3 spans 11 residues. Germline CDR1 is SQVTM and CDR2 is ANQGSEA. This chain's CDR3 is CSADRNTEAFF. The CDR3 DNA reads TGCAGCGCGGACAGGAACACTGAAGCTTTCTTT.

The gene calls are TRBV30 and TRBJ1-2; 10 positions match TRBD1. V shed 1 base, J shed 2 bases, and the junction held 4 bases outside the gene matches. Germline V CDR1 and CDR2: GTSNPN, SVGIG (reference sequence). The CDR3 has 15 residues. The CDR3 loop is CAWSALGQGNYGYTF. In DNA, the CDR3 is TGTGCCTGGAGTGCCCTGGGACAGGGGAACTATGGCTACACCTTC.

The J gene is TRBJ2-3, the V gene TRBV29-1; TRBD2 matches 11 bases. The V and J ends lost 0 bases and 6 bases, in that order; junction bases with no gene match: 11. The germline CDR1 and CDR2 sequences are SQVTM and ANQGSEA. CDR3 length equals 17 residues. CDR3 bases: TGCAGCGTTGAAGAGGGCCAGCCTAGCGGGGGGCCGGATACGCAGTATTTT. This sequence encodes CSVEEGQPSGGPDTQYF.

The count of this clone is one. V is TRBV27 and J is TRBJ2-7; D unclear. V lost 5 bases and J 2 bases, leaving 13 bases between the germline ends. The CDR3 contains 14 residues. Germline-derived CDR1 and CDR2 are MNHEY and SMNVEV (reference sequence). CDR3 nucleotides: TGTGCCAGCAGTCCGGTAATGGCTACCTACGAGCAGTACTTC. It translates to CASSPVMATYEQYF.

CDR3 in DNA: TGTGCCACCAGCAGACCAAACTACAATGAGCAGTTCTTC. This translates into CATSRPNYNEQFF. The gene calls are TRBV15 and TRBJ2-1; D ambiguous. From germline, CDR1 is LNHNV and CDR2 YYDKDF (reference sequence). V was cut by 2 bases and J by 3 bases, with 5 bases left in between. The CDR3 runs 13 residues.

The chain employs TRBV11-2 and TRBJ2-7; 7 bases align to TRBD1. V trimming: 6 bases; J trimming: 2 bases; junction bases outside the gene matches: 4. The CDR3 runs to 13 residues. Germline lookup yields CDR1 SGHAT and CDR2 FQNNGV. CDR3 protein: CASSSGQTYEQYF. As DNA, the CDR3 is TGTGCCAGCAGTTCGGGACAGACCTACGAGCAGTACTTC.

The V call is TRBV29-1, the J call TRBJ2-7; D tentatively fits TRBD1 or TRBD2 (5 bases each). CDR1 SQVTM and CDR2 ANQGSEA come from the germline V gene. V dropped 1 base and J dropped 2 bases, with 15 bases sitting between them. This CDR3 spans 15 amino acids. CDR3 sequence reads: CSVEGGWQAPYEQYF. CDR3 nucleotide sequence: TGCAGCGTTGAAGGGGGGTGGCAGGCCCCCTACGAGCAGTACTTC.

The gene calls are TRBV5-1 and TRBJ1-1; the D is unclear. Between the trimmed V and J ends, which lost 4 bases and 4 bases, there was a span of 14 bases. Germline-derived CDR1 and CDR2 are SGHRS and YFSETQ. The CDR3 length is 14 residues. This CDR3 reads CASSTWDVGTEAFF. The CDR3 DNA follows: TGCGCCAGCAGCACCTGGGATGTCGGCACTGAAGCTTTCTTT.

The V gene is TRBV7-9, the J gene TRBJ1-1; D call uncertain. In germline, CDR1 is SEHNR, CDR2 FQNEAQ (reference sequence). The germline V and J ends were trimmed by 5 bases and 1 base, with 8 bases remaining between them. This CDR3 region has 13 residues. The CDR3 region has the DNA TGTGCCAGCAGCGACGGTCGGAACACTGAAGCTTTCTTT. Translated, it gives CASSDGRNTEAFF.

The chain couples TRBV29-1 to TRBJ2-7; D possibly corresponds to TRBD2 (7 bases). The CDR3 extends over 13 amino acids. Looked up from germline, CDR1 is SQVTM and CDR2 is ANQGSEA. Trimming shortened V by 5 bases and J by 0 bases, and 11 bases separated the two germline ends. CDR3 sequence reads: CSVRGGASYEQYF. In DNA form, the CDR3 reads TGCAGCGTTCGAGGGGGGGCCTCCTACGAGCAGTACTTC.

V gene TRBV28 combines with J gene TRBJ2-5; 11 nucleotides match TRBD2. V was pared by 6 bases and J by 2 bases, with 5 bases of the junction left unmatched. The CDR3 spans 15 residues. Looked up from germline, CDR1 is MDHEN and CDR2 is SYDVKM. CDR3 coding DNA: TGTGCCAGCAGGCCTAGCGGGGGGCCACAAGAGACCCAGTACTTC. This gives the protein CASRPSGGPQETQYF.

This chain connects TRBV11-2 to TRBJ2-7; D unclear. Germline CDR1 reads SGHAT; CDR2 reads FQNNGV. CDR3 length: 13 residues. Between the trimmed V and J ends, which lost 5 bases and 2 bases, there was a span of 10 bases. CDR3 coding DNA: TGTGCCAGCAGCCCCGGTTGGGCCTACGAGCAGTACTTC. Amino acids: CASSPGWAYEQYF.

CDR3 coding DNA: TGTGCCAGCAGGCTCCACGGAGGGGGCAAACCCCTCCACTTT. Its protein product is CASRLHGGGKPLHF. This chain uses TRBV28 with TRBJ1-6; 7 bases fit TRBD1. Germline assignment: CDR1 MDHEN and CDR2 SYDVKM. J was trimmed by 12 bases and V by 6 bases; bases with no gene match: 11. This CDR3 contains 14 residues.

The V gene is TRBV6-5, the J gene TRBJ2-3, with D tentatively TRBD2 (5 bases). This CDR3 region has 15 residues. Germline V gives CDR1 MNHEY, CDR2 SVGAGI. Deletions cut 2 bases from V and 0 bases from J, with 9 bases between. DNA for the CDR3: TGTGCCAGCAGTTACAGTGGGAGCAGCACAGATACGCAGTATTTT. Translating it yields CASSYSGSSTDTQYF.

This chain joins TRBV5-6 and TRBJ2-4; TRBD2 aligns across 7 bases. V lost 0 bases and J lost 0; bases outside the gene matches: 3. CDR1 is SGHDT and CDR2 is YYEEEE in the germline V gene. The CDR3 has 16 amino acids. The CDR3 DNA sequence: TGTGCCAGCAGCTTGGGATCGGGGGGAGCCAAAAACATTCAGTACTTC. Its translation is CASSLGSGGAKNIQYF.

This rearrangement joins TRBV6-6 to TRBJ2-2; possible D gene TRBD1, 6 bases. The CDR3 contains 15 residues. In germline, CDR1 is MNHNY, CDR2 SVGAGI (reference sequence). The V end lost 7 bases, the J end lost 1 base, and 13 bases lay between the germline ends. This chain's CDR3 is CASTTGHKNTGELFF. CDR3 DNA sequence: TGTGCCAGCACCACAGGGCACAAGAACACCGGGGAGCTGTTTTTT.

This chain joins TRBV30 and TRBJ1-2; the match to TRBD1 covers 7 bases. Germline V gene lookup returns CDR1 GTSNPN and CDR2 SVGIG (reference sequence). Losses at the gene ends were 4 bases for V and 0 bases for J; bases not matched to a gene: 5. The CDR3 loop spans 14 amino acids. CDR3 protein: CAWIPGGANYGYTF. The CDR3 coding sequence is TGTGCCTGGATCCCAGGGGGTGCTAACTATGGCTACACCTTC.

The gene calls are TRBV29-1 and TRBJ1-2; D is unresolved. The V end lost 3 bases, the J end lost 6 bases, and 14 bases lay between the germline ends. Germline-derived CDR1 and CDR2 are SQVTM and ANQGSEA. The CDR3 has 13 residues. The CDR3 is CSVDPLEGNGYTF. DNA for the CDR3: TGCAGCGTTGACCCCCTGGAAGGGAATGGCTACACCTTC.

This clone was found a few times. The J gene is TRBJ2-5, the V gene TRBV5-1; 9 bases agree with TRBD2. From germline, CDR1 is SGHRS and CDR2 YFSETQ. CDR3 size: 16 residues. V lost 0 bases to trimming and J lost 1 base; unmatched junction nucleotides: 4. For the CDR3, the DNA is TGCGCCAGCAGCTTGGGGAGCGGGGGGACCCAAGAGACCCAGTACTTC. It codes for CASSLGSGGTQETQYF.

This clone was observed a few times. DNA for the CDR3: TGTGCCTGGCAGGGAGGGGAAAACATTCAGTACTTC. Amino acid sequence: CAWQGGENIQYF. The rearrangement joins TRBV30 to TRBJ2-4, with 7 bases matching TRBD2. The ends lost 5 bases at V and 5 bases at J; junction bases unmatched: 3. The germline CDR1 and CDR2 sequences are GTSNPN and SVGIG (reference sequence). The CDR3 covers 12 residues. Based on the CDR3 plus reference TRBV30 and TRBJ2-4, the full variable domain is SQTIHQWPATLVQPVGSPLSLECTVEGTSNPNLYWYRQAAGRGLQLLFYSVGIGQISSEVPQNLSASRPQDRQFILSSKKLLLSDSGFYLCAWQGGENIQYFGAGTRLSVL.

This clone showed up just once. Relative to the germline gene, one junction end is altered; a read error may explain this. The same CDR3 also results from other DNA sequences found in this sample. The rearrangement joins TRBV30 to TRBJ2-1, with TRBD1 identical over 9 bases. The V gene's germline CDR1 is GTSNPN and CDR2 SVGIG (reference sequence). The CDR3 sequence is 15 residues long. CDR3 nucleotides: TGTGCCTGGAACTCGGGGACAGGGTCCTACAATGAACAGTTCTTC. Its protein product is CAWNSGTGSYNEQFF.

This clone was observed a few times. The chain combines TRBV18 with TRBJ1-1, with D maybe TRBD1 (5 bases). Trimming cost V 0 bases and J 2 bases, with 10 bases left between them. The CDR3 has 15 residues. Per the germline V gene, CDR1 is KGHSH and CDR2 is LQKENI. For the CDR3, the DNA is TGTGCCAGCTCACCACCAGGAGGGGTTAACACTGAAGCTTTCTTT. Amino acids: CASSPPGGVNTEAFF.

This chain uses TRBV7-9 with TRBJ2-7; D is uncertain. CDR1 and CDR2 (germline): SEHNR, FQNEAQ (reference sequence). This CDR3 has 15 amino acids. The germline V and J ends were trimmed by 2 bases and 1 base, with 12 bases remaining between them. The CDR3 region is CASSLFGQESYEQYF. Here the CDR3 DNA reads TGTGCCAGCAGCTTATTTGGCCAAGAGTCCTACGAGCAGTACTTC.

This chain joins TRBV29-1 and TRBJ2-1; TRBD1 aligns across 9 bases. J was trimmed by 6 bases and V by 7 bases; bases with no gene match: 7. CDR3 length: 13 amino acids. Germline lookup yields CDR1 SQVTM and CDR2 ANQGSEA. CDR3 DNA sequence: TGCAGCGCCGGGACAGGGTGGAGCAATGAGCAGTTCTTC. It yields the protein CSAGTGWSNEQFF.

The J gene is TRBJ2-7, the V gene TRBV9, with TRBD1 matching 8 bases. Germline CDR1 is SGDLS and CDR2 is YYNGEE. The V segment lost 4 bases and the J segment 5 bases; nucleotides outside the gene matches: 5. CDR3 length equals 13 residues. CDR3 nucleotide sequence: TGTGCCAGCAGCCCGACAGGGGCCAACGAGCAGTACTTC. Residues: CASSPTGANEQYF.

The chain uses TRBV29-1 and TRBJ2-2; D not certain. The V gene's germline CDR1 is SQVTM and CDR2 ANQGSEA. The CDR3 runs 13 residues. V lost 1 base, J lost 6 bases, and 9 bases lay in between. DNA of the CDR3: TGCAGCGTTGAAGGAAGGCTGGCCGGGGAGCTGTTTTTT. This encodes CSVEGRLAGELFF.

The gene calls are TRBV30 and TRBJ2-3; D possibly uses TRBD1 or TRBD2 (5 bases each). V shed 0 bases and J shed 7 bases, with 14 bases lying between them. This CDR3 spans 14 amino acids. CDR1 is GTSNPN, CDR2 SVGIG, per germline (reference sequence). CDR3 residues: CAWSVLGPPNTQYF. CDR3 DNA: TGTGCCTGGAGTGTACTGGGACCCCCAAATACGCAGTATTTT.